Following are 3 T cell receptor beta chains from one sample sequenced in a study of T cell changes during pregnancy in multiple sclerosis. The assay was immunoSEQ multiplex PCR, and TCRdb's table has in-frame clones only and misses some. The data hold approximately 13,000 clones, with approximately 93% observed a single time. The sample here was peripheral blood, taken in the second trimester of pregnancy. The receptors come from a female donor in good health, enrolled as a control in a pregnancy study.

This rearrangement joins TRBV4-2 to TRBJ2-3; a weak D match, TRBD2 (6 bases). V gave up 1 base and J gave up 14 bases, with 13 bases separating them. The CDR3 sequence is 12 residues long. Germline V CDR1 and CDR2: LGHNA, YNFKEQ. The CDR3 loop reads CASSQVRDSPYF. The CDR3 DNA follows: TGTGCCAGCAGCCAAGTCCGGGACTCACCGTATTTT.

The rearrangement links TRBV7-2 to TRBJ1-5; D gene uncertain. The germline V and J ends were trimmed by 5 bases and 4 bases, with 9 bases remaining between them. The CDR3 runs 13 residues. Germline values: CDR1 SGHTA, CDR2 FQGNSA. This CDR3 reads CASSPYTNQPQHF. In nucleotides, the CDR3 is TGTGCCAGCAGCCCGTACACGAATCAGCCCCAGCATTTT.

This chain uses TRBV7-8 with TRBJ2-3, with D perhaps matching TRBD1 (5 bases). The CDR3 has 15 residues. Germline assignment: CDR1 SGHVS and CDR2 FQNEAQ. Trimming took 3 bases from V and 0 from J, leaving 10 bases between them. CDR3 in amino acids: CASSFNQGSTDTQYF. The DNA for the CDR3 is TGTGCCAGCAGCTTTAATCAGGGTAGCACAGATACGCAGTATTTT.